This T cell receptor (beta chain) emerged from a study of T cells in Graves' hyperthyroidism and ophthalmopathy. Broader study findings: Ophthalmopathy onset followed model prediction by a median approximately seven months. Most expanded thyroid clonotypes above 0.001 recurred in blood.

Amplified TCR beta CDR3 regions derived from RNA transcripts. When the TCR CDR3 underwent first-round RT-PCR, the HTBI primer set was used. Each CDR3 protein gets one entry after TCRdb re-called the multiplex PCR reads with MiXCR. The table records about 300,000 distinct CDR3 sequences, roughly 19% of them present only once. The sample holds many counts of this clonotype. The antigen is not known. V gave up 3 bases and J gave up 7 bases, with 22 bases separating them. Germline CDR1 MDHEN, CDR2 SYDVKM. The CDR3 sequence is 16 residues long. The TCR sequence derives from a man aged 45-65 years with Graves' ophthalmopathy. The V gene is TRBV28, the J gene TRBJ2-7; D tentatively reads TRBD1 or TRBD2 (5 bases each). Sequencing was done on a sample of blood. In DNA form, the CDR3 reads TGTGCCAGCAGTTTCTCCCCGGGGCAGGCCTCGGGGGAGCAGTACTTC. Translating gives CASSFSPGQASGEQYF. The full variable domain, with the rest looked up from reference TRBV28 and TRBJ2-7, is DVKVTQSSRYLVKRTGEKVFLECVQDMDHENMFWYRQDPGLGLRLIYFSYDVKMKEKGDIPEGYSVSREKKERFSLILESASTNQTSMYLCASSFSPGQASGEQYFGPGTRLTVT.